This T cell receptor beta chain emerged from a study of blood T cell repertoires in COVID-19. Background on the study: Acute and convalescent COVID-19 samples came from the United States, Italy and Spain. PBMCs, B-cell-depleted T cells, or T cells were the source of the cDNA or gDNA that made up the material.

J gave up 4 bases and V 0 bases, and 6 bases lay outside the gene matches. CDR1 LGHNA and CDR2 YSLEER come from the germline V gene. This CDR3 contains 16 residues. Original handling: Amplification of reference gene primers was used by the study to estimate nucleated cell counts. Assay used: immunoSEQ multiplex PCR; TCRdb lists only in-frame clones, some missing. From that table come the V and J calls and clone size; the DNA was used to work out D and trimming. The table includes hundreds of thousands of clones, roughly 81% detected once. The chain is built from TRBV4-3 and TRBJ1-2, with 9 bases identical to TRBD1. This TCR came from a man between 40 and 49 years old with acute or convalescent COVID-19. Sequencing was performed on peripheral blood. In nucleotides, the CDR3 is TGCGCCAGCAGCCAAGAAGGGACAGGGTCCTTCTATGGCTACACCTTC. Its protein is CASSQEGTGSFYGYTF.